This T cell receptor (beta chain) was found in a study of T cell repertoires in cytomegalovirus infection. TCRdb itself ran the reads through MiXCR, one entry per CDR3 protein. The sample lists around 550,000 distinct CDR3 sequences; roughly 29% were seen once. Study-wide findings and caveats: HLA-C-restricted, CMV-specific TCR beta clonotypes were dominant ex vivo.

The CDR3 covers 13 residues. Trimming cost V 5 bases and J 2 bases, with 7 bases left between them. Germline V gene sequence: CDR1 SEHNR, CDR2 FQNEAQ (reference sequence). This clonotype turned up a few times. As yet, its antigen is unknown. The J gene is TRBJ1-3, the V gene TRBV7-9; D gene uncertain. The receptor was derived from a human donor in good health (CMV status not recorded). Some clones in this sample may be carry-over from other donors' samples. The sample consisted of PBMCs. The CDR3 DNA reads as TGTGCCAGCAGCGCGGCAGCTGGAAACACCATATATTTT. Translated, it gives CASSAAAGNTIYF. The complete variable domain, with remaining parts taken from reference TRBV7-9 and TRBJ1-3, reads DTGVSQNPRHKITKRGQNVTFRCDPISEHNRLYWYRQTLGQGPEFLTYFQNEAQLEKSRLLSDRFSAERPKGSFSTLEIQRTEQGDSAMYLCASSAAAGNTIYFGEGSWLTVV.